This T cell receptor (beta chain) was observed in a study of monozygotic twins with inflammatory bowel disease. Study observations and caveats: Findings did not support one strong IBD-associated signal or clonotype. Whereas healthy co-twins had higher TCRbeta diversity (inverse Simpson), IBD patients had lower diversity.

Each UMI harboured a 6-nucleotide sample barcode and was appended via template switching. Each CDR3 protein gets one entry in TCRdb, which reprocessed the 5' RACE reads and gives no DNA. This repertoire includes a few hundred thousand distinct CDR3 sequences. As to this clonotype: Its specificity is not known.

This CDR3 has 14 amino acids. Germline CDR1 reads LGHNA; CDR2 reads YSLEER. The clonotype was recovered from a human donor with ulcerative colitis or Crohn's disease, or a healthy co-twin of an affected twin (not recorded which). Sequenced: blood. This chain joins TRBV4-3 and TRBJ2-1; TCRdb gives TRBD1 as the D gene, but with no DNA this cannot be confirmed. The CDR3 spells CASSQRDRVNEQFF.